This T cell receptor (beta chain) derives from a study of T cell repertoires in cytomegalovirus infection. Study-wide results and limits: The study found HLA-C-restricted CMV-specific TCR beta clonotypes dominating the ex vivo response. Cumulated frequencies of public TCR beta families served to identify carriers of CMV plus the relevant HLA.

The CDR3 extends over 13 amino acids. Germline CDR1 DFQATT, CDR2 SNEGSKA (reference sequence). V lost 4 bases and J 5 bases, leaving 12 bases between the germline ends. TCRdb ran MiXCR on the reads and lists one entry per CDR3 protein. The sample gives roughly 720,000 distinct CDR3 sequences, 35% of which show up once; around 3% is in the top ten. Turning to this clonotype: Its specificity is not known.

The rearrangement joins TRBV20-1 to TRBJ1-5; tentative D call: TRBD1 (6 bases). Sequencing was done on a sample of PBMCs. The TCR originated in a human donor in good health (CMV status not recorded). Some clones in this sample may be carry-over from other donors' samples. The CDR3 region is CSATGQSDQPQHF. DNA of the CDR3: TGCAGTGCTACTGGACAGTCGGATCAGCCCCAGCATTTT.